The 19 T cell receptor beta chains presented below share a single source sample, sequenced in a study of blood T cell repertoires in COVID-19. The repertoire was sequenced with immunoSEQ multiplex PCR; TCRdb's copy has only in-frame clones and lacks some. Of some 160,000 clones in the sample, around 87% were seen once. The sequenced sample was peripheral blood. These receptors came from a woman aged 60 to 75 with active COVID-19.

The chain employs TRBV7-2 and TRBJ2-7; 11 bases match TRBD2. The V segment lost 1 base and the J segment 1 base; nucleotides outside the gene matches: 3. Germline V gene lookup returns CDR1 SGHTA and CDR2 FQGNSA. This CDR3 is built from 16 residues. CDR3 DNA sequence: TGTGCCAGCAGCTTAGGGGGGACTAGCGGTTCCTACGAGCAGTACTTC. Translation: CASSLGGTSGSYEQYF.

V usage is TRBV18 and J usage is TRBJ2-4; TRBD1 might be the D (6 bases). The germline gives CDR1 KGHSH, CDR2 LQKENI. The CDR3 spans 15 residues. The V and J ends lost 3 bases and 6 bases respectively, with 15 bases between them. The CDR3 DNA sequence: TGTGCCAGCTCACCGAATCAGGGGTCGGGAAACATTCAGTACTTC. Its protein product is CASSPNQGSGNIQYF.

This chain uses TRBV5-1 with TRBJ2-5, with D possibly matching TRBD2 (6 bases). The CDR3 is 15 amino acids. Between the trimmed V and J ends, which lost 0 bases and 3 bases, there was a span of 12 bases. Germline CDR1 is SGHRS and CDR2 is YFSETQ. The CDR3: CASSLAGLAEETQYF. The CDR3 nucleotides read TGCGCCAGCAGCTTGGCCGGGTTAGCGGAAGAGACCCAGTACTTC.

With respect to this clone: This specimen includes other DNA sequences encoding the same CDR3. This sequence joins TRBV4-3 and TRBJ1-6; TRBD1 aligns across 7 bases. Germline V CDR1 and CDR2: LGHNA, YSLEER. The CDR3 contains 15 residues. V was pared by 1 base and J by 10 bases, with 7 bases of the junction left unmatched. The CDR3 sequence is CASSQAVRGQSPLHF. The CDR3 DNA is TGCGCCAGCAGCCAAGCAGTGAGGGGGCAATCACCCCTCCACTTT.

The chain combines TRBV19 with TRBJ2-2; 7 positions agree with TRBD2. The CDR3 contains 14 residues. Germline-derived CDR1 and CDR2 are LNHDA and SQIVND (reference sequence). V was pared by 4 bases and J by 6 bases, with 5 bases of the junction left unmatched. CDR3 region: CASSRAGAAGELFF. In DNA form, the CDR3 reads TGTGCCAGTAGTAGGGCGGGAGCGGCCGGGGAGCTGTTTTTT.

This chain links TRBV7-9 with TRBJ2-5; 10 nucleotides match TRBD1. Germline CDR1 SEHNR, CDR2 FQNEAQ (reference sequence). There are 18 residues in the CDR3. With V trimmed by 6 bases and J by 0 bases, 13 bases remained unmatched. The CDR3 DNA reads TGTGCCAGCAGTTACCGACAGGGGGCCTTCCGATACCAAGAGACCCAGTACTTC. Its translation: CASSYRQGAFRYQETQYF.

The CDR3 protein is CASSYSTTANEKLFF. CDR3 nucleotides: TGTGCCAGCAGTTACTCGACAACGGCTAATGAAAAACTGTTTTTT. The rearrangement links TRBV6-2 or TRBV6-3 to TRBJ1-4; D gene unclear. The germline CDR1 and CDR2 sequences are MNHEY and SVGEGT. V was pared by 0 bases and J by 3 bases, with 8 bases between. The CDR3 has 15 residues.

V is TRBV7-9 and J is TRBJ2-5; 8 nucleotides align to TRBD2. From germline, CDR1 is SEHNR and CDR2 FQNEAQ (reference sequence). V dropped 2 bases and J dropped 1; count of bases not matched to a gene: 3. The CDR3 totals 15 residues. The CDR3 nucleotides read TGTGCCAGCAGCTTAATTAGCGGGACCCAAGAGACCCAGTACTTC. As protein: CASSLISGTQETQYF. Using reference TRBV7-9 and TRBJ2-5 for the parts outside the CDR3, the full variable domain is DTGVSQNPRHKITKRGQNVTFRCDPISEHNRLYWYRQTLGQGPEFLTYFQNEAQLEKSRLLSDRFSAERPKGSFSTLEIQRTEQGDSAMYLCASSLISGTQETQYFGPGTRLLVL.

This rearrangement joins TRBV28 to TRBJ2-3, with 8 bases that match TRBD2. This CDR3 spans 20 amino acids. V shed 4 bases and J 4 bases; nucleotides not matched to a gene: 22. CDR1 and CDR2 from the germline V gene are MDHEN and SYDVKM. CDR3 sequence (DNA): TGTGCCAGCAGTTCGGTGACTAGCGCCCTTCTTTGGGGGGGAGCAGATACGCAGTATTTT. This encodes CASSSVTSALLWGGADTQYF.

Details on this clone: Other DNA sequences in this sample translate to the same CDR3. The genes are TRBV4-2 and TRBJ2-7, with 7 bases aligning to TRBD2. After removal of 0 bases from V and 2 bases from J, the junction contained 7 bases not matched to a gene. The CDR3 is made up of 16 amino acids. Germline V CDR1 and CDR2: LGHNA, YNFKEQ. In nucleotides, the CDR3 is TGTGCCAGCAGCCAAGATCTTACTAGCGCCACCTACGAGCAGTACTTC. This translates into CASSQDLTSATYEQYF.

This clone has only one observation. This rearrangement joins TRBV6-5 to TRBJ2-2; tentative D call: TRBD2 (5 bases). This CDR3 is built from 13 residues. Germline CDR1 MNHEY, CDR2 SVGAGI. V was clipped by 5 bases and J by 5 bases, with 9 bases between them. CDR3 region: CASSRGWTGELFF. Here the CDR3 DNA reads TGTGCCAGCAGTCGAGGGTGGACCGGGGAGCTGTTTTTT.

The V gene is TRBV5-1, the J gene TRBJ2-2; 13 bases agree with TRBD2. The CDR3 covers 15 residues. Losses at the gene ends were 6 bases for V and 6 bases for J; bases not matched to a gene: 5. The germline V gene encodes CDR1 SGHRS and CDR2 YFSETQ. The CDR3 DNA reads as TGCGCCAGCATTCGGACTAGCGGGAGTCCCGGGGAGCTGTTTTTT. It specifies CASIRTSGSPGELFF.

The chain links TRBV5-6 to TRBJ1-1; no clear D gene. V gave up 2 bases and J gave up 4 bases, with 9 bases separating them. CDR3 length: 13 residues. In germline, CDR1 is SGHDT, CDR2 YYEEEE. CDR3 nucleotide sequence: TGTGCCAGCAGCTTCTCCAGGATCACTGAAGCTTTCTTT. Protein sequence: CASSFSRITEAFF.

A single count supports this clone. CDR3 protein: CASSVMPGLAGYSEQFF. The CDR3 DNA reads as TGTGCCAGCAGCGTAATGCCGGGACTAGCGGGATACAGCGAGCAGTTCTTC. The chain has TRBV9 and TRBJ2-1; 13 nucleotides agree with TRBD2. V shed 1 base and J 10 bases; nucleotides not matched to a gene: 11. This CDR3 comprises 17 residues. Germline V CDR1 and CDR2: SGDLS, YYNGEE.

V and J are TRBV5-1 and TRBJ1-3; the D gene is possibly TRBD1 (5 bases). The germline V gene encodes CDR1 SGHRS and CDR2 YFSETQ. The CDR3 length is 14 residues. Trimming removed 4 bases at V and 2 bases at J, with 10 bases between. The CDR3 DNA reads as TGCGCCAGCAGCCAGGCGGGGGCTGGAAACACCATATATTTT. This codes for CASSQAGAGNTIYF. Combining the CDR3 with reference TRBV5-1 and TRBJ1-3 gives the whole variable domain KAGVTQTPRYLIKTRGQQVTLSCSPISGHRSVSWYQQTPGQGLQFLFEYFSETQRNKGNFPGRFSGRQFSNSRSEMNVSTLELGDSALYLCASSQAGAGNTIYFGEGSWLTVV.

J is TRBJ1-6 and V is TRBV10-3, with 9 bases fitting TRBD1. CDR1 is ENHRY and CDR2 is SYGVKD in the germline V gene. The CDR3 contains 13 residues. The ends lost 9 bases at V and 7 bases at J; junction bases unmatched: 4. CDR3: CAIQGARNSPLHF. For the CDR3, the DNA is TGTGCCATACAGGGGGCGAGGAATTCACCCCTCCACTTT.

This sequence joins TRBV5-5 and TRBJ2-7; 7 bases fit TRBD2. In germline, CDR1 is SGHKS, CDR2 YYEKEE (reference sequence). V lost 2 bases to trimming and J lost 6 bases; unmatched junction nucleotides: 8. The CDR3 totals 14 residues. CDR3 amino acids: CASSLTLAASEQYF. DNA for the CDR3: TGTGCCAGCAGCTTAACTCTAGCGGCCTCCGAGCAGTACTTC.

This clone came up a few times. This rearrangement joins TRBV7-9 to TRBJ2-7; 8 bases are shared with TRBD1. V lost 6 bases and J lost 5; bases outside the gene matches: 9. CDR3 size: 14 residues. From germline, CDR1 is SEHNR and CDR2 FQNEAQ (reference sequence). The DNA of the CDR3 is TGTGCCAGCAGGCCCCCGCAGGGGGCACACGAGCAGTACTTC. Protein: CASRPPQGAHEQYF.

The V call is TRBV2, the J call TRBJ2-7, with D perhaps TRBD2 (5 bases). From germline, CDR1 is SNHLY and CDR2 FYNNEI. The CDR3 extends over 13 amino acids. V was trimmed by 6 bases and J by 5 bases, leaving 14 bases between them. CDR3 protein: CASSEGAYHEQYF. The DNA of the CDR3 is TGTGCCAGCAGCGAGGGTGCTTATCACGAGCAGTACTTC.